This note documents a single T cell receptor (beta chain) sequence. Other DNA sequences in this sample translate to the same CDR3. V gave up 4 bases and J gave up 3 bases; unmatched junction bases: 2. From germline, CDR1 is LNHDA and CDR2 SQIVND (reference sequence). This CDR3 is 13 amino acids long. The sample belongs to a study of shared clonotypes between healthy human individuals. Assay execution took place at the deep level. Replicate sorted-subset PCRs were loaded with around 220 ng DNA, 30,000 to 35,000 T cell genomes. Sequencing was performed with immunoSEQ multiplex PCR; in TCRdb, only in-frame clones are kept and a portion is missing. The sample yields 1.5 million to 2.5 million clones, roughly 94% seen once. Positive CCR7 selection of CD45RO-negative cells yielded the naive CD8 cells, and terminally differentiated effector memory CD45RA+ cells were excluded.

Sequencing input: naive CD8+ T cells sorted from blood. The genes are TRBV19 and TRBJ2-7; the match to TRBD1 covers 8 bases. This sequence was found in a man between 18 and 29 years old in good health. The CDR3 DNA follows: TGTGCCAGTAGTAAGACAGGGGTCTACGAGCAGTACTTC. Translated, it gives CASSKTGVYEQYF.